Described below is a single T cell receptor beta chain sequence and its context. Its recognized antigen is unknown. One base away there is no much larger clone; base qualities are not given. The library was obtained by PCR. Sequencing was carried out with an Illumina HiSeq 4000. The TCR beta-chain CDR3 region of each patient was profiled by high-throughput sequencing. As for the authors' bioinformatics: CDR3 differences across clinicopathological groups were used to build a classifier for discriminating distant-metastatic papillary thyroid cancer patients. To measure repertoire diversity the researchers used the Shannon index, while the Morisita-Horn index served to gauge how similar the tumor and blood repertoires were. The public reads were reanalyzed by TCRdb: fastp trimming at Q25, MiXCR alignment, in-frame beta chains only. None of the V and J calls come from the authors' own analysis; TCRdb made them. The sample data list approximately 7,000 clones, and 18% of these were observed just once. Around 24% of the sample is held by the ten biggest clonotypes.

These data are taken from a study of metastatic and nonmetastatic thyroid tumors (dated by TCRdb to 2018 to 2020). With respect to the entire study: The researchers compared repertoires between peripheral blood samples and tumor or nodule tissue samples from patients with malignant or benign thyroid disease.

At the junction V is shortened by 0 bases and J by 3 bases, with 13 bases in between. CDR1 is given as SGHAT and CDR2 as FQDESV, both from the germline V gene (reference sequence). CDR3 length: 16 amino acids, cysteine to phenylalanine. The DNA shown is the 48-base CDR3, in frame from base 1. No patient had received any treatment before thyroid surgery. Patient clinical samples collected from about 2012 to 2019 were retrospectively analysed using T-cell receptor beta sequencing. The full study reports these points: In both blood and tumor samples, TCR beta diversity was reported to be significantly higher in malignant tumors than in benign nodules.

This clonotype originated in a male donor with papillary thyroid cancer or a benign thyroid nodule (not recorded which). Some clones in this sample may be carry-over from other donors' samples. What was sequenced was adjacent normal tissue. Recombination connected TRBV11-1 to TRBJ2-3; a tentative D call is TRBD2 (6 bases match). The DNA sequence reads TGTGCCAGCAGCTTAGCGCTAGCGCGGGGTACAGATACGCAGTATTTT. It specifies CASSLALARGTDTQYF.